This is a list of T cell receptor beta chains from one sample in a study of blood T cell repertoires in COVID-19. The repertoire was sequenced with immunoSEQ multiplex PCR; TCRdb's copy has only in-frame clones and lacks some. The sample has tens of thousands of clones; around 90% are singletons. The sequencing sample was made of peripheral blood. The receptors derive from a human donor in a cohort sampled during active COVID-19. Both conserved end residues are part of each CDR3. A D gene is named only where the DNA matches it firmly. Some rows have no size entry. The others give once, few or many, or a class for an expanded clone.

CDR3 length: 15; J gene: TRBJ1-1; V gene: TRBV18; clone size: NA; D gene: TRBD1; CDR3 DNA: TGTGCCAGCTCACAGCGACAGGGGCCAAGTCTGGAAGCTTTCTTT; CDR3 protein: CASSQRQGPSLEAFF
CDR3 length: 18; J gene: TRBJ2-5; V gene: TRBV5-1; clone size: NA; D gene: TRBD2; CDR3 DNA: TGCGCCAGCAGCCCCCAACCAGATAGCGGGGGGGCTCGAGAGACCCAGTACTTC; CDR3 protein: CASSPQPDSGGARETQYF
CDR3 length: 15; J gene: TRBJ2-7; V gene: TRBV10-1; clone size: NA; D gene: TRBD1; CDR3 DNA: TGCGCCAGCAGGAAGGACAGGGAGTTTGTCTACGAGCAGTACTTC; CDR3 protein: CASRKDREFVYEQYF
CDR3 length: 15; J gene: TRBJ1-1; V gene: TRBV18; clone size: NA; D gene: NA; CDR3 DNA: TGTGCCAGCTCACCACTTGCGCAACGCCCGACTGAAGCTTTCTTT; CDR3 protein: CASSPLAQRPTEAFF
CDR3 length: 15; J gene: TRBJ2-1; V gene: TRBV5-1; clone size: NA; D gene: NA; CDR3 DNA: TGCGCCATCCAAAAAGGGACATCACGTGTAAATGAGCAGTTCTTC; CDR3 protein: CAIQKGTSRVNEQFF
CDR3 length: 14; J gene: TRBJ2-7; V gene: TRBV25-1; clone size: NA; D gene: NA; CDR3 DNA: TGTGCCAGCAGTGAATGGCAGGGTGGGGACGAGCAGTACTTC; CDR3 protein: CASSEWQGGDEQYF
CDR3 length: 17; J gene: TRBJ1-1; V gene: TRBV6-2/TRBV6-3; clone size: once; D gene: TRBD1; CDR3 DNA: TGTGCCAGCAGTTACTCGGGCAGGGGGCTAGGGAACACTGAAGCTTTCTTT; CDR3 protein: CASSYSGRGLGNTEAFF
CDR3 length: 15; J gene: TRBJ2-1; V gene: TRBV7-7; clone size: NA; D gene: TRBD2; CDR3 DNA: TGTGCCAGCAGCTCAACTAGCGGGGCTTACAATGAGCAGTTCTTC; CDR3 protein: CASSSTSGAYNEQFF
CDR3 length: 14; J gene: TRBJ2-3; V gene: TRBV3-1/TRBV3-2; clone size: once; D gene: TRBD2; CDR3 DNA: TGTGCCAGCAGTGCAAGCGGGGAGAGGGATACGCAGTATTTT; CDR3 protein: CASSASGERDTQYF
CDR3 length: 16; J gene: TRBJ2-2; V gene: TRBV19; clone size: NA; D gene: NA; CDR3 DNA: TGTGCCAGTAGTATATGGCTCCAGGGGAGAGGGAGGGAGCTGTTTTTT; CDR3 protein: CASSIWLQGRGRELFF
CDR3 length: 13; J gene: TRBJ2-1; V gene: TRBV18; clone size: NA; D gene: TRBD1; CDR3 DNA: TGTGCCAGCTCACCCAGACAGGGGGTAAAGCAGTTCTTC; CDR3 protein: CASSPRQGVKQFF
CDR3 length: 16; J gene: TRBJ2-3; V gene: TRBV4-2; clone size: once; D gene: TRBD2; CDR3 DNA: TGTGCCAGCAGCCAAGATACAGCGGGAGTGAAAGATACGCAGTATTTT; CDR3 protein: CASSQDTAGVKDTQYF
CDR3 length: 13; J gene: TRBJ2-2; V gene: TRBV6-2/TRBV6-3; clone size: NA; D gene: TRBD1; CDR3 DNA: TGTGCCAGCAGTGACAGGGGCCCCGGGGAGCTGTTTTTT; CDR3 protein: CASSDRGPGELFF
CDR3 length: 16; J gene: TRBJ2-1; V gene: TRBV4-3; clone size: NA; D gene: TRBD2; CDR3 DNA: TGCGCCAGCAGCCGACTAGCGGGGGGCCTATACAATGAGCAGTTCTTC; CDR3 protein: CASSRLAGGLYNEQFF
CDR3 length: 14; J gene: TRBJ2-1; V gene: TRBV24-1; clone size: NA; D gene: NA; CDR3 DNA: TGTGCCACCAGTGGGGTGGGGGGCTACAATGAGCAGTTCTTC; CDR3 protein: CATSGVGGYNEQFF
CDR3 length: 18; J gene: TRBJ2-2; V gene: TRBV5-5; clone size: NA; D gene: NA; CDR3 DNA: TGTGCCAGCAGCTCCTTACAGGGACGATTTACGAACACCGGGGAGCTGTTTTTT; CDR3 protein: CASSSLQGRFTNTGELFF
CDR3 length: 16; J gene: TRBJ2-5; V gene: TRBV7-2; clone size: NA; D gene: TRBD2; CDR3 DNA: TGTGCCAGCAGCTTAGTGCGGGGGGCCTTAAAAGAGACCCAGTACTTC; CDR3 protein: CASSLVRGALKETQYF
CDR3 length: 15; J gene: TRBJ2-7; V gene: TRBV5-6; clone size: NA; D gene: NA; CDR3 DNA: TGTGCCAGCAGCTTCTTCCAGGGAAGGTCTCGCGAGCAGTACTTC; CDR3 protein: CASSFFQGRSREQYF
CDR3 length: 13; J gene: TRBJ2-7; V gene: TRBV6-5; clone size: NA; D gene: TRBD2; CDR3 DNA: TGTGCCAGCAGTACTAGCGAATCCTACGAGCAGTACTTC; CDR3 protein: CASSTSESYEQYF
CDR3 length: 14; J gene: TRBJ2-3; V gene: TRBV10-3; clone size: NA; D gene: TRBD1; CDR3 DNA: TGTGCCATCAGTACGGACAGGGGGCTGAATACGCAGTATTTT; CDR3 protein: CAISTDRGLNTQYF
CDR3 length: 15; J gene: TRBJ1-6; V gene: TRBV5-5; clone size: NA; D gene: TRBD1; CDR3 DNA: TGTGCCAGCAGCTCCGCCGGGACAGAGAGTTCACCCCTCCACTTT; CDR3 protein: CASSSAGTESSPLHF
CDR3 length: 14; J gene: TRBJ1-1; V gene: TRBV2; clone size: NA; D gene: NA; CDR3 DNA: TGTGCCAGCAGTTTCCGACAGGAGATAGCTGAAGCTTTCTTT; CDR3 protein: CASSFRQEIAEAFF
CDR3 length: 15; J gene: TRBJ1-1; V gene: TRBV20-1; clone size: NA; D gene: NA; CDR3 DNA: TGCAGTGCTAGTGACCCGAGAGGCATGAACACTGAAGCTTTCTTT; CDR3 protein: CSASDPRGMNTEAFF
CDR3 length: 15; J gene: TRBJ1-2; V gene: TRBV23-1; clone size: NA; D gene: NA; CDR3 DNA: TGCGCCAGCAGTCAATCCCCCAGGGGAAGGAATGGCTACACCTTC; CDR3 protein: CASSQSPRGRNGYTF
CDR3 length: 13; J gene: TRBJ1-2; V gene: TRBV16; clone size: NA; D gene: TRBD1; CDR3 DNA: TGTGCCAGCAGTCGACAGGGGGCGACAGGCTACACCTTC; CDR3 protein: CASSRQGATGYTF
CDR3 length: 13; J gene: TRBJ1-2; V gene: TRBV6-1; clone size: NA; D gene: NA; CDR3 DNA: TGTGCCAGCAGTGAGGGGATAGGGAGTGGCTACACCTTC; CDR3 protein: CASSEGIGSGYTF
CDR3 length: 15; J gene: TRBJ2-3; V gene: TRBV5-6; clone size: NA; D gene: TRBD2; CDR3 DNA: TGTGCCAGCAGCGAGACTAGCGGGGGCACAGATACGCAGTATTTT; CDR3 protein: CASSETSGGTDTQYF
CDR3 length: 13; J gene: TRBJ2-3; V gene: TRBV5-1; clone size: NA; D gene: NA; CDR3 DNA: TGCGCCAGCACTACGACTGCCTTGGATACGCAGTATTTT; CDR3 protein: CASTTTALDTQYF
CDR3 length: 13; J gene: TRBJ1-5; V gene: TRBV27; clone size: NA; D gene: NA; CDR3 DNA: TGTGCCAGCAGTCCGGACTTTAATCAGCCCCAGCATTTT; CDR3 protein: CASSPDFNQPQHF
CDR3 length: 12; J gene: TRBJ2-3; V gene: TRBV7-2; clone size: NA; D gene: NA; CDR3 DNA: TGTGCCAGCAGCTTAGGGAGAGATACGCAGTATTTT; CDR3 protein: CASSLGRDTQYF
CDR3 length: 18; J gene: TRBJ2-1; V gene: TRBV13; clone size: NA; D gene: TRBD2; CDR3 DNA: TGTGCCAGCAGCAAGAGGTCTGTGGGACTAGCGGTTTACAATGAGCAGTTCTTC; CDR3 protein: CASSKRSVGLAVYNEQFF
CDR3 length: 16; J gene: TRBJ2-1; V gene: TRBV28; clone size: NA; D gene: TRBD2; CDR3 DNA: TGTGCCAGCAGTTTTCGACTAGCGGGGGAATACAATGAGCAGTTCTTC; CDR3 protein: CASSFRLAGEYNEQFF
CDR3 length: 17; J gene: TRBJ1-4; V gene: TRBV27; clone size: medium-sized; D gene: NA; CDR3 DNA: TGTGCCAGCAAACCCTGGACAGCCGGGGAGATTAATGAAAAACTGTTTTTT; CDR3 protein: CASKPWTAGEINEKLFF
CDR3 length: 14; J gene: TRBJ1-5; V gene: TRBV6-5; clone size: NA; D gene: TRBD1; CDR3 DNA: TGTGCCAGCAGTCGAGACAGGGGACGCCAGCCCCAGCATTTT; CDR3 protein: CASSRDRGRQPQHF
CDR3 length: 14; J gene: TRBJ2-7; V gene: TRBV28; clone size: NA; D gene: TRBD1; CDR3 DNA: TGTGCCAGCAGTTCCGGACAGGGTTCCCGCGAGCAGTACTTC; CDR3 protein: CASSSGQGSREQYF
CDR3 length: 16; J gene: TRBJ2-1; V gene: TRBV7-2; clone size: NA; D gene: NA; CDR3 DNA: TGTGCCAGCAGCTTAGTCGGCGAGAGGGTGGTCGATGAGCAGTTCTTC; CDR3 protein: CASSLVGERVVDEQFF
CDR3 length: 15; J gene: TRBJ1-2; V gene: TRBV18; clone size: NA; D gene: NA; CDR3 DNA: TGTGCCAGCTCACCACGGGAGGGGGTTACCTATGGCTACACCTTC; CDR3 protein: CASSPREGVTYGYTF
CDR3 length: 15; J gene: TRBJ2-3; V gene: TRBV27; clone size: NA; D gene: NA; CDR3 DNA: TGTGCCAGCAGTTTTAGCGGTCCTAGCACAGATACGCAGTATTTT; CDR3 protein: CASSFSGPSTDTQYF
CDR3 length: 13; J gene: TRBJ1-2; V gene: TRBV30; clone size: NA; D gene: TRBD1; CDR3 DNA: TGTGCCTGGAGTCCCAGCCGACAGGGTGGCTACACCTTC; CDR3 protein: CAWSPSRQGGYTF
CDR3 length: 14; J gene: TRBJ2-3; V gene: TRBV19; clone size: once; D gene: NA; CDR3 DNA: TGTGCCAGTAGTCCCCAGGCTAGCACAGATACGCAGTATTTT; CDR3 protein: CASSPQASTDTQYF
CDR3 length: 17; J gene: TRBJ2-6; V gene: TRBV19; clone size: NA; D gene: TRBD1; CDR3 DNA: TGTGCCAGTAGTAGAGGGACAGGTGGCTCTGGGGCCAACGTCCTGACTTTC; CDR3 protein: CASSRGTGGSGANVLTF